This T cell receptor beta chain derives from a study of T cells in Graves' hyperthyroidism and ophthalmopathy. This clonotype was detected ten times or more. CDR3 size: 15 residues. The ends lost 5 bases at V and 9 bases at J; junction bases unmatched: 10. TCR beta CDR3 sequences were amplified from RNA transcripts. In the first-round RT-PCR of the TCR CDR3, the HTBI primer set was used. TCRdb independently ran MiXCR on the multiplex PCR reads; one entry per CDR3 protein. The sample holds some 500,000 distinct CDR3 sequences, around an eighth seen once. Graves' hyperthyroidism showing no ophthalmopathy progression within 18 months was considered stable. Patients having uncontrolled infection, another autoimmune disease, pregnancy or lactation were not included.

This chain uses TRBV12-3 or TRBV12-4 with TRBJ2-1, with TRBD1 matching over 10 bases. Sequencing used blood. The sequence came from a woman aged 18-30 years with Graves' hyperthyroidism. In nucleotides, the CDR3 is TGTGCCAGCAGTCCCTTCGACAGGGGGCGAGCTGAGCAGTTCTTC. It specifies CASSPFDRGRAEQFF.